The clone carrying this T cell receptor beta chain was counted ten times or more. Its target is unknown. Unmatched junction bases numbered 4, after V lost 7 bases and J lost 1 base. Germline loops: CDR1 LNHDA, CDR2 SQIVND (reference sequence). The CDR3 contains 14 residues. In building TCR beta libraries, iRepertoire HTBI primers were used together with Arm-PCR of CDR3 regions. TCRdb analysed the multiplex PCR reads with MiXCR anew, one entry per CDR3 protein. This table holds roughly 520,000 distinct CDR3 sequences, approximately 12% found once. Time point given: newly diagnosed GD, antithyroid drugs for less than 3 months. RNA extracted from PBMCs served as the sequencing template. This record comes from a study of regulatory T cells in long-lasting Graves disease. The study, taken as a whole, reports: Newly diagnosed patients had higher TCR diversity than persistent Graves' patients did.

These data also formed part of another study, on T cells in Graves' hyperthyroidism and ophthalmopathy.

The sequence derives from a woman aged 30 to 39 with Graves disease. V usage is TRBV19 and J usage is TRBJ1-1; TRBD1 aligns across 9 bases. Sequencing used peripheral blood mononuclear cells (PBMCs), obtained at new diagnosis, from a patient treated with antithyroid drugs. The CDR3 DNA sequence: TGTGCCAGTAATAAACAGGGGGCGAACACTGAAGCTTTCTTT. It encodes CASNKQGANTEAFF.